Sequencing of this TCR beta chain was carried out in a study of blood T cell repertoires in COVID-19. Study-level background: T cells, B-cell-depleted T cells, or PBMCs provided the cDNA or gDNA that served as material.

Germline V gives CDR1 SGHRS, CDR2 YFSETQ. V was trimmed by 7 bases and J by 5 bases, leaving 15 bases between them. This CDR3 contains 13 residues. Original processing notes: Estimation of nucleated cell counts relied on the amplification of reference gene primers. Clones were sequenced by immunoSEQ multiplex PCR, and TCRdb holds only the in-frame ones, with some missing. The D gene and trimming were derived from the DNA, and the V and J assignments and clone size from that table. The sample has over 90,000 clones, 90% seen once. This clonotype originated in a man between 50 and 59 years old with acute or convalescent COVID-19. Sequenced material: peripheral blood. The chain is built from TRBV5-1 and TRBJ1-1; perhaps TRBD1 as D (5 bases). CDR3: CASGGGVGTEAFF. The CDR3 nucleotides are TGCGCCAGCGGCGGGGGGGTAGGGACTGAAGCTTTCTTT.